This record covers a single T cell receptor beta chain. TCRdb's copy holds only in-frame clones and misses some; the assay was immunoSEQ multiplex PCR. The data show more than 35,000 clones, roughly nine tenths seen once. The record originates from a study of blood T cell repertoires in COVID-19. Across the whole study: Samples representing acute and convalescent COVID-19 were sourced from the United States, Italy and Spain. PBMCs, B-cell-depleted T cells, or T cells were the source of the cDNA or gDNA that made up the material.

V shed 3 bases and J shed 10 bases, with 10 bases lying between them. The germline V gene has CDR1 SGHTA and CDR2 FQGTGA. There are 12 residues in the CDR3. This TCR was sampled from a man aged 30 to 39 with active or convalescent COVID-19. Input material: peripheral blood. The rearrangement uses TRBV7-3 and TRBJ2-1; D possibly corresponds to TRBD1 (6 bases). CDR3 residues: CASSLGADEQFF. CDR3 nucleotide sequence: TGTGCCAGCAGCTTGGGGGCGGACGAGCAGTTCTTC.